Following are 20 T cell receptor beta chains from one sample sequenced in a study of cytomegalovirus exposure and HLA in healthy donors. Primers included in the PCR were 60 Vbeta and 13 Jbeta primers. The data were produced by immunoSEQ multiplex PCR, yet TCRdb's version contains in-frame clones alone and is incomplete. The sample has approximately 170,000 clones; about four fifths are singletons. The sequencing sample was made of PBMCs. The receptor source for this set is a woman aged 18-29 years in good health and CMV-seronegative.

The gene calls are TRBV27 and TRBJ2-3; 12 nucleotides line up with TRBD2. CDR1 and CDR2 (germline): MNHEY, SMNVEV (reference sequence). CDR3 size: 15 residues. V lost 3 bases and J lost 5; bases outside the gene matches: 3. CDR3 in amino acids: CASSLTSGRRDTQYF. The CDR3, as DNA: TGTGCCAGCAGTTTGACTAGCGGGAGAAGAGATACGCAGTATTTT.

This rearrangement joins TRBV28 to TRBJ1-5, with TRBD1 as a possible D gene (6 bases). Trimming left V 5 bases short and J 6 bases short, with 14 bases between. The CDR3 has 14 amino acids. Per germline, CDR1 MDHEN and CDR2 SYDVKM. CDR3 DNA: TGTGCCAGCAGTCCCACAGGGTTCGGTCAGCCCCAGCATTTT. This encodes CASSPTGFGQPQHF.

The CDR3 sequence: CASRGQGSNEQFF. The CDR3 nucleotides are TGTGCCAGCAGAGGACAGGGTTCAAATGAGCAGTTCTTC. The chain combines TRBV27 with TRBJ2-1; the match to TRBD1 covers 8 bases. This CDR3 has 13 residues. After removal of 6 bases from V and 7 bases from J, the junction contained 5 bases not matched to a gene. The germline V gene has CDR1 MNHEY and CDR2 SMNVEV (reference sequence).

This chain joins TRBV6-1 and TRBJ1-2; tentative D call: TRBD1 (5 bases). In germline, CDR1 is MNHNS, CDR2 SASEGT. Trimming pared 6 bases from V and 2 bases from J, leaving 13 bases between. This CDR3 has 14 residues. The CDR3, as DNA: TGTGCCAGCAGCAGCCGGGGGGAAAACTATGGCTACACCTTC. It codes for CASSSRGENYGYTF.

The rearrangement links TRBV2 to TRBJ2-5; no firm D call. Per germline, CDR1 SNHLY and CDR2 FYNNEI. The CDR3 runs 13 residues. Trimming cost V 6 bases and J 2 bases, with 10 bases left between them. CDR3 residues: CASRATRQETQYF. As DNA, the CDR3 is TGTGCCAGCAGAGCGACTCGTCAAGAGACCCAGTACTTC.

The table lists this clone with a count of one. The chain recombines TRBV11-2 with TRBJ2-2, with 11 bases fitting TRBD1. Trimming at V came to 3 bases and at J to 4 bases, leaving 1 base not matched to a gene. Germline V gene data show CDR1 as SGHAT and CDR2 as FQNNGV. The CDR3 extends over 15 amino acids. Here the CDR3 reads CASSFGTGGTGELFF. CDR3 bases: TGTGCCAGCAGCTTCGGGACAGGGGGCACCGGGGAGCTGTTTTTT.

This CDR3 is CASSPEGRSTSTDTQYF. As DNA, the CDR3 is TGTGCCAGCAGCCCGGAGGGCAGGAGCACTAGCACAGATACGCAGTATTTT. This chain connects TRBV7-3 to TRBJ2-3, with D possibly TRBD2 on 6 matching bases. V gave up 5 bases and J gave up 0 bases, with 18 bases separating them. The CDR3 spans 17 residues. In germline, CDR1 is SGHTA, CDR2 FQGTGA.

This clone was observed a handful of times. The rearrangement links TRBV7-9 to TRBJ2-7, with D perhaps TRBD2 (5 bases). Per the germline V gene, CDR1 is SEHNR and CDR2 is FQNEAQ (reference sequence). The CDR3 extends over 15 amino acids. V lost 4 bases and J lost 3, with 16 bases in between. In DNA, the CDR3 is TGTGCCAGCAGCTCCGCCCGACGCACTAGCTACGAGCAGTACTTC. This sequence encodes CASSSARRTSYEQYF.

This chain connects TRBV28 to TRBJ2-5, with D possibly being TRBD2 (7 bases). The germline V gene has CDR1 MDHEN and CDR2 SYDVKM. Trimming pared 4 bases from V and 5 bases from J, leaving 14 bases between. The CDR3 runs to 14 residues. The DNA for the CDR3 is TGTGCCAGCAGTTCCCCTGGCGGGGGCGAGACCCAGTACTTC. Residues: CASSSPGGGETQYF.

CDR3: CASSLFQGVGEKLFF. As DNA, the CDR3 is TGTGCCAGCAGCTTGTTCCAGGGCGTTGGAGAAAAACTGTTTTTT. The chain employs TRBV5-6 and TRBJ1-4; TRBD1 might be the D (5 bases). Germline V gives CDR1 SGHDT, CDR2 YYEEEE. V was cut by 1 base and J by 8 bases, with 15 bases left in between. The CDR3 sequence is 15 residues long.

This chain connects TRBV4-1 to TRBJ2-3, with 8 bases lining up with TRBD2. V lost 0 bases and J lost 11; bases outside the gene matches: 10. CDR1 and CDR2 from the germline V gene are MGHRA and YSYEKL. The CDR3 runs to 15 residues. The chain's CDR3 is CASSQDPGTRQEQYF. The CDR3 DNA is TGCGCCAGCAGCCAAGATCCCGGGACTAGACAGGAGCAGTATTTT.

The chain carries TRBV7-2 and TRBJ2-6; 7 positions match TRBD1. The length of the CDR3 is 19 residues. Looked up from germline, CDR1 is SGHTA and CDR2 is FQGNSA. After removal of 5 bases from V and 0 bases from J, the junction contained 13 bases not matched to a gene. The CDR3 coding sequence is TGTGCCAGCAGCGTTTTCCCCCCGGGACAGCACTCTGGGGCCAACGTCCTGACTTTC. This encodes CASSVFPPGQHSGANVLTF.

V usage is TRBV19 and J usage is TRBJ1-1, with D perhaps matching TRBD1 (6 bases). V was shortened by 6 bases and J by 2 bases, with 13 bases between the two germline ends. Germline V lookup: CDR1 LNHDA, CDR2 SQIVND (reference sequence). This CDR3 region has 14 residues. This CDR3 is CASSEDRLNTEAFF. As DNA, the CDR3 is TGTGCCAGTAGCGAGGACAGACTCAACACTGAAGCTTTCTTT.

This chain connects TRBV21-1 to TRBJ2-5; the D call in the table, TRBD2, was not verified against the DNA. TRBV21-1 is described as a pseudogene. CDR3 length equals 15 residues. CDR3 in amino acids: CAQSKRDRRGETQYF. The CDR3 bases are TGTGCCCAATCAAAAAGGGACCGTCGGGGGGAGACCCAGTACTTC.

This chain connects TRBV11-2 to TRBJ2-7; D not resolved. CDR3 length: 15 amino acids. V gave up 6 bases and J gave up 2 bases, with 17 bases separating them. In germline, CDR1 is SGHAT, CDR2 FQNNGV. Written as DNA, the CDR3 is TGTGCCAGCAGACAGAGCCTATCCTTGACCTACGAGCAGTACTTC. It yields the protein CASRQSLSLTYEQYF. Drawing the rest from reference TRBV11-2 and TRBJ2-7, the complete variable domain is EAGVAQSPRYKIIEKRQSVAFWCNPISGHATLYWYQQILGQGPKLLIQFQNNGVVDDSQLPKDRFSAERLKGVDSTLKIQPAKLEDSAVYLCASRQSLSLTYEQYFGPGTRLTVT.

The V gene is TRBV7-9, the J gene TRBJ2-1, with a weak D call TRBD2 (6 bases). The V end was cut by 2 bases, the J end by 2 bases, with 13 bases between. This CDR3 is built from 16 residues. Germline loops: CDR1 SEHNR, CDR2 FQNEAQ (reference sequence). Here the CDR3 DNA reads TGTGCCAGCAGCTTAAAACGGGAGTTAACCTACAATGAGCAGTTCTTC. This codes for CASSLKRELTYNEQFF.

This clone was seen just once. The chain joins TRBV5-5 to TRBJ1-1; weak D call: TRBD1 (5 bases). The CDR3 loop spans 13 amino acids. Per the germline V gene, CDR1 is SGHKS and CDR2 is YYEKEE (reference sequence). Between the trimmed V and J ends, which lost 4 bases and 1 base, there was a span of 8 bases. CDR3 nucleotides: TGTGCCAGCAGCCCGACAGCGAACACTGAAGCTTTCTTT. Protein: CASSPTANTEAFF.

This chain connects TRBV6-5 to TRBJ2-7, with TRBD2 matching over 7 bases. Germline CDR1 and CDR2: MNHEY and SVGAGI. The length of the CDR3 is 16 residues. Unmatched junction bases numbered 7, after V lost 2 bases and J lost 0 bases. This CDR3 is CASSYLSRGSSYEQYF. In DNA form, the CDR3 reads TGTGCCAGCAGTTACCTATCTCGCGGGAGCTCCTACGAGCAGTACTTC.

The CDR3 DNA is TGCAGCGTTGAAGGCCAACAGACCGATGCCTACGAGCAGTACTTC. This sequence encodes CSVEGQQTDAYEQYF. The chain uses TRBV29-1 and TRBJ2-7; unclear D gene. This CDR3 region has 15 residues. CDR1 is SQVTM and CDR2 is ANQGSEA in the germline V gene. With 1 base removed from V and 2 bases from J, the gap between germline ends came to 15 bases.

This sequence joins TRBV7-8 and TRBJ2-5; TRBD2 matches 10 bases. The CDR3 contains 16 residues. Germline V gene data show CDR1 as SGHVS and CDR2 as FQNEAQ. The V segment lost 4 bases and the J segment 7 bases; nucleotides outside the gene matches: 12. CDR3 sequence reads: CASSSGLAATIGTQYF. CDR3 DNA sequence: TGTGCCAGCAGCTCCGGACTAGCGGCTACGATAGGGACCCAGTACTTC.